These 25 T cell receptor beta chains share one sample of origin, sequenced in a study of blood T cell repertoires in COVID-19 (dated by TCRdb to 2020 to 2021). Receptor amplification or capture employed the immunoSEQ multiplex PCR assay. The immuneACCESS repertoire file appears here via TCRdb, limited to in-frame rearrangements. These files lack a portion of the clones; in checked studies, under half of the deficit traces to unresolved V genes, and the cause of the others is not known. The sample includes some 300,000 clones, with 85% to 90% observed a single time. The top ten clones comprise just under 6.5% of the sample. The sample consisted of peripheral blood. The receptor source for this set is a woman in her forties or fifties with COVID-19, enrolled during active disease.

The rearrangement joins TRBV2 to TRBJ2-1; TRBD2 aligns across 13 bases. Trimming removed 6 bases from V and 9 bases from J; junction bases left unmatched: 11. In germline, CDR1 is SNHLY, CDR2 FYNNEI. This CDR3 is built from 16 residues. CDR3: CASRDGLAGAGSEQFF. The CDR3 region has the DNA TGTGCCAGCAGAGATGGACTAGCGGGAGCAGGAAGTGAGCAGTTCTTC.

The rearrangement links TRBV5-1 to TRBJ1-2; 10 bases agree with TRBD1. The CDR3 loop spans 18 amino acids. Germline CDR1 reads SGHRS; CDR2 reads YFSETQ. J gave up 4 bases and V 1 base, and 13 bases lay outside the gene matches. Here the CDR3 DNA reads TGCGCCAGCAGCTTGTCACCCCCCGGGACAGGGGACAGCTATGGCTACACCTTC. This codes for CASSLSPPGTGDSYGYTF. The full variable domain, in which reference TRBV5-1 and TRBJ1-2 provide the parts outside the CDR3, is KAGVTQTPRYLIKTRGQQVTLSCSPISGHRSVSWYQQTPGQGLQFLFEYFSETQRNKGNFPGRFSGRQFSNSRSEMNVSTLELGDSALYLCASSLSPPGTGDSYGYTFGSGTRLTVV.

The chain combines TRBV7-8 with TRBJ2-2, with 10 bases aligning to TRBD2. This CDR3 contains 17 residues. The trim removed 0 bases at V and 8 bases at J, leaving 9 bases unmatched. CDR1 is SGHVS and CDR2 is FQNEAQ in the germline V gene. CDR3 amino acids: CASSLASSGSSPGELFF. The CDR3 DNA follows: TGTGCCAGCAGCTTAGCCTCTAGCGGGAGTTCTCCTGGGGAGCTGTTTTTT.

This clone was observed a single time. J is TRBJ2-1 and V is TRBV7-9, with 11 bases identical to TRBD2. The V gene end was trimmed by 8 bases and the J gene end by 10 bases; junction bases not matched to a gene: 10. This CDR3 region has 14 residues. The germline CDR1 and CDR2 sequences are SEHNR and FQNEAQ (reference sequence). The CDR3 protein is CASSGTSGVREQFF. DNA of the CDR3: TGTGCCAGCTCCGGGACTAGCGGAGTGCGCGAGCAGTTCTTC.

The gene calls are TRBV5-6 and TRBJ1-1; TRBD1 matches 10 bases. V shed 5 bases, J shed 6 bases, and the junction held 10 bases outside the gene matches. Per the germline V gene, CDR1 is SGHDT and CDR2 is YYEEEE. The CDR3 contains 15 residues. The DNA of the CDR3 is TGTGCCAGCAGTTACCGACAGGGGGCAGTGGCTGAAGCTTTCTTT. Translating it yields CASSYRQGAVAEAFF.

CDR3 bases: TGTGCCAGCAGCGATACACCCGAGGAGGACACTGAAGCTTTCTTT. Its protein is CASSDTPEEDTEAFF. The V and J genes are TRBV7-8 and TRBJ1-1; D gene ambiguous. In germline, CDR1 is SGHVS, CDR2 FQNEAQ. CDR3 size: 15 residues. V lost 5 bases and J lost 3, with 16 bases in between.

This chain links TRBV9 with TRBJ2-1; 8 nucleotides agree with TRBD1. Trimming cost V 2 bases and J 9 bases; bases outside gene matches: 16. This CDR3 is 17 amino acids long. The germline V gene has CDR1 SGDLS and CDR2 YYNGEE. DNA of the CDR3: TGTGCCAGCAGCGTTTCAGGGGGCATTACCATTAAGGGTGAGCAGTTCTTC. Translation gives CASSVSGGITIKGEQFF.

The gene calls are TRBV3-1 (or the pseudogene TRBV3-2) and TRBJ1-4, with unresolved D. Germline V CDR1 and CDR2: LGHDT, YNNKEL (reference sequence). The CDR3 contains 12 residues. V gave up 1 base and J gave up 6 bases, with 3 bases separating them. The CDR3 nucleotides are TGTGCCAGCAGCCAAGCGTATGAAAAACTGTTTTTT. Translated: CASSQAYEKLFF.

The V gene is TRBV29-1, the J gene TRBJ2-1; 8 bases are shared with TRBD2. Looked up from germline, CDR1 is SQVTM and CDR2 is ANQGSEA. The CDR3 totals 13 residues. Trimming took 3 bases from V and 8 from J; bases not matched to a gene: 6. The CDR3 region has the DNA TGCAGCGTTGATACAGCGGGAGAGGATGAGCAGTTCTTC. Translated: CSVDTAGEDEQFF.

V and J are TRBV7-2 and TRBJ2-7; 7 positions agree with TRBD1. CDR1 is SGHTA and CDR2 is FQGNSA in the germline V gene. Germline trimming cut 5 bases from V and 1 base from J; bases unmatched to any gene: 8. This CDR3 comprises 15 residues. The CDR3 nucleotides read TGTGCCAGCAGCAAATCTCGGGACAGATCCTACGAGCAGTACTTC. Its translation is CASSKSRDRSYEQYF.

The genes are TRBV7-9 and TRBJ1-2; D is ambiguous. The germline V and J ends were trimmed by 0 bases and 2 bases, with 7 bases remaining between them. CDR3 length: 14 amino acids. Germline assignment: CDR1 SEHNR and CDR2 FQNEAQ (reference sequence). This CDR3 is CASSLAQQNYGYTF. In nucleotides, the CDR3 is TGTGCCAGCAGCTTAGCACAGCAGAACTATGGCTACACCTTC.

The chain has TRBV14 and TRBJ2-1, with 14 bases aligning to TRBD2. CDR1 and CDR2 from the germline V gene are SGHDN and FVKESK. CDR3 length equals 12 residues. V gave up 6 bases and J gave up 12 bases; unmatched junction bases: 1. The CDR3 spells CASRGLAGVQFF. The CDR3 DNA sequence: TGTGCCAGCAGGGGACTAGCGGGAGTGCAGTTCTTC.

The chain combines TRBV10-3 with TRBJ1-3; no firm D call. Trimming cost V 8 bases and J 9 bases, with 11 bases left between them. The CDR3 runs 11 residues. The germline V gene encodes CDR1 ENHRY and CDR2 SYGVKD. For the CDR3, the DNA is TGTGCCATCGGCCCCGGAGGCACCATATATTTT. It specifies CAIGPGGTIYF.

The CDR3 spells CASSLLGREGHEQYF. In nucleotides, the CDR3 is TGTGCCAGCAGTTTATTGGGTCGGGAGGGCCACGAGCAGTACTTC. The rearrangement joins TRBV27 to TRBJ2-7, with 8 positions matching TRBD2. From germline, CDR1 is MNHEY and CDR2 SMNVEV (reference sequence). The CDR3 consists of 15 residues. Unmatched junction bases numbered 7, after V lost 1 base and J lost 5 bases.

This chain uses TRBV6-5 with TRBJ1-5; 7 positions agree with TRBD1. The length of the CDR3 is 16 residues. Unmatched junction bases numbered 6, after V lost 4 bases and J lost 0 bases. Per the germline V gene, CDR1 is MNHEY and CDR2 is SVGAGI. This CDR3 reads CASSSGTVNSNQPQHF. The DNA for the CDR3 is TGTGCCAGCAGTTCCGGGACAGTTAATAGCAATCAGCCCCAGCATTTT.

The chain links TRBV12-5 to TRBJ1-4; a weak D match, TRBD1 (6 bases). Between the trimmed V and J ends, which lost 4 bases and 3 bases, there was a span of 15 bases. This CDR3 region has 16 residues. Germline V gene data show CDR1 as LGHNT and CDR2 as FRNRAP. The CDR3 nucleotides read TGTGCTAGTGGTTCGTCCAGGGGAGCGGCTAATGAAAAACTGTTTTTT. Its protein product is CASGSSRGAANEKLFF.

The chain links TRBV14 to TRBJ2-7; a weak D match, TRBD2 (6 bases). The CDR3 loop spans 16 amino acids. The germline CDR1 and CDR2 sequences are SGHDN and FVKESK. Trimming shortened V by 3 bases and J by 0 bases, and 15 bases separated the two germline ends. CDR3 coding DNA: TGTGCCAGCAGCCACCCCGGGGGAACACCCTCCTACGAGCAGTACTTC. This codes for CASSHPGGTPSYEQYF.

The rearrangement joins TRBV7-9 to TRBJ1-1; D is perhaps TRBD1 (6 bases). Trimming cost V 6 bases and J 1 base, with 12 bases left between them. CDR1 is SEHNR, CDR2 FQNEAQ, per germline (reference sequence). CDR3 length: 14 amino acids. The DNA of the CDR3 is TGTGCCAGCAGTCGTGGGGGCCCGAACACTGAAGCTTTCTTT. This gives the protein CASSRGGPNTEAFF.

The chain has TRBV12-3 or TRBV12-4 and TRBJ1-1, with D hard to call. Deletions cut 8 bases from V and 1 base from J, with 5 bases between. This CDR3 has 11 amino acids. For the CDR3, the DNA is TGTGCCAGCTCTCGGAACACTGAAGCTTTCTTT. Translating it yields CASSRNTEAFF.

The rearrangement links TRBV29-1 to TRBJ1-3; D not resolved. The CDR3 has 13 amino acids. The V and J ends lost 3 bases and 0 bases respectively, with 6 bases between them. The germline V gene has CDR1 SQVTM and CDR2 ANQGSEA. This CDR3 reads CSVERISGNTIYF. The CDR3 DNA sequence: TGCAGCGTTGAGAGGATCTCTGGAAACACCATATATTTT.

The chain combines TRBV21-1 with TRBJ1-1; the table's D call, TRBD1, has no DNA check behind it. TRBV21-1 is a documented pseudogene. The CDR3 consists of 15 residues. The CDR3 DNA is TGTGCCAGCAGCAGAGCGGGACATCTGAACACTGAAGCTTTCTTT. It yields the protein CASSRAGHLNTEAFF.

The CDR3 loop reads CATSPGDRLNYGYTF. CDR3 in DNA: TGTGCCACCAGCCCCGGCGACAGACTGAACTATGGCTACACCTTC. The chain employs TRBV15 and TRBJ1-2; maybe TRBD1 (5 bases). CDR1 LNHNV and CDR2 YYDKDF come from the germline V gene (reference sequence). Trimming took 5 bases from V and 2 from J, leaving 15 bases between them. The CDR3 loop spans 15 amino acids.

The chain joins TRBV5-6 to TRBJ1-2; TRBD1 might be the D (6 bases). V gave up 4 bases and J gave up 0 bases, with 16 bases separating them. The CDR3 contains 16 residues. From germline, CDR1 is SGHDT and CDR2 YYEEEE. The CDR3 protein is CASSRHDRTANYGYTF. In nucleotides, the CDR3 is TGTGCCAGCAGCCGGCATGACAGGACCGCTAACTATGGCTACACCTTC.

Here the CDR3 DNA reads TGCGCCAGCAGCTTGACAGGGATCCACGAGCAGTACTTC. Translated: CASSLTGIHEQYF. This chain links TRBV5-1 with TRBJ2-7; maybe TRBD1 (6 bases). V lost 1 base and J lost 5, with 10 bases in between. The germline gives CDR1 SGHRS, CDR2 YFSETQ. The CDR3 has 13 residues. Full variable domain (rest looked up from reference TRBV5-1 and TRBJ2-7): KAGVTQTPRYLIKTRGQQVTLSCSPISGHRSVSWYQQTPGQGLQFLFEYFSETQRNKGNFPGRFSGRQFSNSRSEMNVSTLELGDSALYLCASSLTGIHEQYFGPGTRLTVT.

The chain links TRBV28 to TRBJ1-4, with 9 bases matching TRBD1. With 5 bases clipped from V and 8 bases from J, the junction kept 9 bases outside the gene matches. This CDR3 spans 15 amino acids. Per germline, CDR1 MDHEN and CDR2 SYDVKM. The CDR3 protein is CASSKSGTGREKLFF. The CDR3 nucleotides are TGTGCCAGCAGTAAATCCGGGACAGGGAGAGAAAAACTGTTTTTT.